Presented here are 26 T cell receptor beta chains from one specimen sequenced in a study of blood T cell repertoires in COVID-19. Method: immunoSEQ multiplex PCR; TCRdb's copy keeps in-frame clones and lacks some. The table has about 240,000 clones, around 84% seen once. The sample comprised peripheral blood. Receptor source: a woman aged 18-30 years with acute or convalescent COVID-19.

A note on this clone: A much larger clone differs by one base, so this may be a read error. The rearrangement joins TRBV5-4 to TRBJ2-1; D may be TRBD1 (8 bases). Between the trimmed V and J ends, which lost 4 bases and 4 bases, there was a span of 18 bases. Germline CDR1 reads SGHNT; CDR2 reads YYREEE (reference sequence). CDR3 length: 16 residues. The DNA for the CDR3 is TGTGCCAGCAGCGTGGGGGGGGGACAGGCATACAATGAGCAGTTCTTC. This sequence encodes CASSVGGGQAYNEQFF.

This sequence joins TRBV7-8 and TRBJ2-5; 11 bases match TRBD2. This CDR3 region has 17 residues. The trim removed 5 bases at V and 3 bases at J, leaving 11 bases unmatched. Germline CDR1 and CDR2: SGHVS and FQNEAQ. CDR3 bases: TGTGCCAGCAGCCAGGTTCGACTAGCGGGGATTAAAGAGACCCAGTACTTC. Protein product: CASSQVRLAGIKETQYF.

V and J are TRBV19 and TRBJ2-7; 8 positions match TRBD1. This CDR3 has 14 amino acids. Trimming took 5 bases from V and 0 from J; bases not matched to a gene: 3. From germline, CDR1 is LNHDA and CDR2 SQIVND (reference sequence). The CDR3 here is CASSRQGPSYEQYF. For the CDR3, the DNA is TGTGCCAGTAGTCGACAGGGGCCCTCCTACGAGCAGTACTTC.

CDR3 in amino acids: CASSLDRETQYF. CDR3 nucleotides: TGTGCCAGCAGCTTAGATCGGGAGACCCAGTACTTC. The genes are TRBV7-2 and TRBJ2-5; D is uncertain. V was clipped by 1 base and J by 5 bases, with 5 bases between them. There are 12 residues in the CDR3. Germline lookup yields CDR1 SGHTA and CDR2 FQGNSA.

V is TRBV7-2 and J is TRBJ1-2; D not resolved. CDR3 size: 16 residues. V was trimmed by 1 base and J by 0 bases, leaving 12 bases between them. CDR1 is SGHTA, CDR2 FQGNSA, per germline. The CDR3 region has the DNA TGTGCCAGCAGCTTAGTATGGAGGGCAACTAACTATGGCTACACCTTC. Protein: CASSLVWRATNYGYTF.

The chain couples TRBV19 to TRBJ2-4; possible D gene TRBD2, 6 bases. The V and J ends lost 4 bases and 0 bases respectively, with 16 bases between them. Germline CDR1 and CDR2: LNHDA and SQIVND (reference sequence). The CDR3 is made up of 17 amino acids. CDR3 loop: CASSTLRGTVAKNIQYF. In DNA form, the CDR3 reads TGTGCCAGTAGTACCTTACGCGGGACCGTAGCCAAAAACATTCAGTACTTC.

The chain joins TRBV5-1 to TRBJ2-7; 12 bases line up with TRBD1. Germline CDR1 reads SGHRS; CDR2 reads YFSETQ. With V trimmed by 0 bases and J by 4 bases, 8 bases remained unmatched. The CDR3 length is 17 residues. CDR3: CASSLAGTGGRPYEQYF. The DNA for the CDR3 is TGCGCCAGCAGCTTGGCCGGGACAGGGGGCCGACCGTACGAGCAGTACTTC.

This clone has at least ten counts. The chain links TRBV30 to TRBJ2-5, with 9 bases matching TRBD1. CDR3 length: 14 residues. Germline loops: CDR1 GTSNPN, CDR2 SVGIG (reference sequence). The V segment lost 2 bases and the J segment 4 bases; nucleotides outside the gene matches: 5. The CDR3 sequence is CAWSQQGAPETQYF. For the CDR3, the DNA is TGTGCCTGGAGTCAACAGGGGGCCCCAGAGACCCAGTACTTC.

The rearrangement links TRBV20-1 to TRBJ2-7; TRBD2 matches 8 bases. Looked up from germline, CDR1 is DFQATT and CDR2 is SNEGSKA (reference sequence). V was pared by 3 bases and J by 3 bases, with 7 bases of the junction left unmatched. The CDR3 is 14 residues long. CDR3 residues: CSASPREGRYEQYF. For the CDR3, the DNA is TGCAGTGCTAGTCCCCGGGAGGGCCGCTACGAGCAGTACTTC.

The rearrangement uses TRBV11-3 and TRBJ1-2; D not certain. The CDR3 covers 17 residues. Trimming took 5 bases from V and 4 from J, leaving 23 bases between them. Germline V gives CDR1 SGHNT, CDR2 YENEEA. CDR3 bases: TGTGCCAGCAGCCCGGCTGGGAGAGGGTGGAACGGCTATGGCTACACCTTC. It encodes CASSPAGRGWNGYGYTF.

This chain links TRBV7-2 with TRBJ1-4; D remains unclear. V was cut by 5 bases and J by 4 bases, with 11 bases left in between. The CDR3 covers 14 residues. The V gene's germline CDR1 is SGHTA and CDR2 FQGNSA. The CDR3 loop reads CASSQTDINEKLFF. CDR3 nucleotide sequence: TGTGCCAGCAGCCAAACTGACATTAATGAAAAACTGTTTTTT.

The rearrangement joins TRBV3-1 (or the pseudogene TRBV3-2) to TRBJ1-4, with 8 bases aligning to TRBD1. The CDR3 has 15 residues. The V gene end was trimmed by 4 bases and the J gene end by 4 bases; junction bases not matched to a gene: 5. Looked up from germline, CDR1 is LGHDT and CDR2 is YNNKEL (reference sequence). The CDR3: CASSRKQGDNEKLFF. In DNA form, the CDR3 reads TGTGCCAGCAGCCGAAAACAGGGGGATAATGAAAAACTGTTTTTT.

The chain is built from TRBV14 and TRBJ1-1; no definite D call. This CDR3 region has 16 residues. Trimming left V 0 bases short and J 5 bases short, with 16 bases between. CDR1 is SGHDN, CDR2 FVKESK, per germline. CDR3 sequence (DNA): TGTGCCAGCAGCCAAGATCTCGGAGGGTTTGGGACTGAAGCTTTCTTT. Protein: CASSQDLGGFGTEAFF.

This rearrangement joins TRBV14 to TRBJ2-3; D may be TRBD1 (6 bases). Germline lookup yields CDR1 SGHDN and CDR2 FVKESK. The CDR3 sequence is 14 residues long. Trimming took off 3 bases at V and 2 bases at J, with 9 bases between the two ends. CDR3 protein: CASSHRQATDTQYF. Here the CDR3 DNA reads TGTGCCAGCAGCCACCGACAGGCCACAGATACGCAGTATTTT. The complete variable domain, with remaining parts taken from reference TRBV14 and TRBJ2-3, reads EAGVTQFPSHSVIEKGQTVTLRCDPISGHDNLYWYRRVMGKEIKFLLHFVKESKQDESGMPNNRFLAERTGGTYSTLKVQPAELEDSGVYFCASSHRQATDTQYFGPGTRLTVL.

The J gene is TRBJ2-7, the V gene TRBV5-6; 8 bases are shared with TRBD2. The CDR3 runs 14 residues. J lost 3 bases, V lost 5 bases, and 7 bases had no gene match. Germline V gene data show CDR1 as SGHDT and CDR2 as YYEEEE. The CDR3 reads CASSSTGTSYEQYF. DNA of the CDR3: TGTGCCAGCAGTTCAACCGGGACTAGCTACGAGCAGTACTTC.

The V gene is TRBV4-3, the J gene TRBJ2-3; 10 positions match TRBD2. The CDR3 loop spans 18 amino acids. Germline CDR1 and CDR2: LGHNA and YSLEER. Trimming at V came to 0 bases and at J to 3 bases, leaving 9 bases not matched to a gene. CDR3 nucleotides: TGCGCCAGCAGCCAAGATGGCCCACAAGCGGGAGGGACAGATACGCAGTATTTT. Residues: CASSQDGPQAGGTDTQYF.

The CDR3 sequence: CASSLQTGGEQYF. The CDR3 DNA sequence: TGTGCCAGCAGTTTGCAGACAGGGGGCGAGCAGTACTTC. The chain has TRBV12-3 or TRBV12-4 and TRBJ2-7; 9 nucleotides align to TRBD1. Unmatched junction bases numbered 3, after V lost 3 bases and J lost 6 bases. The CDR3 has 13 residues.

This clone was counted a few times. CDR3 nucleotides: TGTGCCAGTACCGACGGGAGGGGCACTGAAGCTTTCTTT. This translates into CASTDGRGTEAFF. The chain uses TRBV19 and TRBJ1-1; maybe TRBD1 (5 bases). Germline CDR1 LNHDA, CDR2 SQIVND (reference sequence). With 7 bases removed from V and 4 bases from J, the gap between germline ends came to 13 bases. There are 13 residues in the CDR3.

The chain couples TRBV3-1 (or the pseudogene TRBV3-2) to TRBJ1-6, with 7 positions matching TRBD1. V lost 4 bases to trimming and J lost 9 bases; unmatched junction nucleotides: 9. CDR1 and CDR2 from the germline V gene are LGHDT and YNNKEL (reference sequence). This CDR3 is built from 15 residues. The CDR3 sequence: CASSPTDRRGSPLHF. The CDR3 coding sequence is TGTGCCAGCAGCCCGACGGACAGGCGGGGTTCACCCCTCCACTTT.

V gene TRBV18 combines with J gene TRBJ1-6; D is possibly TRBD1 (6 bases). Trimming removed 8 bases from V and 5 bases from J, with 10 bases in between. This CDR3 contains 13 residues. Germline V gene lookup returns CDR1 KGHSH and CDR2 LQKENI. Here the CDR3 reads CASADRNNSPLHF. The CDR3 coding sequence is TGTGCCAGCGCGGACAGAAATAATTCACCCCTCCACTTT. Looking up the rest from reference TRBV18 and TRBJ1-6 gives the full variable domain: NAGVMQNPRHLVRRRGQEARLRCSPMKGHSHVYWYRQLPEEGLKFMVYLQKENIIDESGMPKERFSAEFPKEGPSILRIQQVVRGDSAAYFCASADRNNSPLHFGNGTRLTVT.

The J gene is TRBJ1-2, the V gene TRBV12-3 or TRBV12-4; 7 bases are a match to TRBD1. V lost 8 bases and J lost 7; bases outside the gene matches: 10. This CDR3 has 13 residues. CDR3 region: CASSRYDRAGYTF. Here the CDR3 DNA reads TGTGCCAGCTCCCGATACGACAGGGCTGGCTACACCTTC.

V and J are TRBV19 and TRBJ1-5; 10 bases agree with TRBD1. V lost 2 bases and J lost 5; bases outside the gene matches: 6. There are 16 residues in the CDR3. Germline CDR1 reads LNHDA; CDR2 reads SQIVND (reference sequence). The CDR3 reads CASSIRPGTGDQPQHF. In DNA form, the CDR3 reads TGTGCCAGTAGTATAAGGCCCGGGACAGGGGATCAGCCCCAGCATTTT.

The gene calls are TRBV5-4 and TRBJ2-7; TRBD1 agrees at 7 bases. Germline values: CDR1 SGHNT, CDR2 YYREEE (reference sequence). The CDR3 length is 15 residues. Trimming cost V 5 bases and J 3 bases; bases outside gene matches: 11. The CDR3 reads CASSTAGTADYEQYF. The CDR3, as DNA: TGTGCCAGCAGTACTGCCGGGACAGCAGACTACGAGCAGTACTTC.

J is TRBJ2-6 and V is TRBV27; 9 nucleotides line up with TRBD1. The V and J ends lost 2 bases and 4 bases, in that order; junction bases with no gene match: 3. This CDR3 is built from 16 residues. From germline, CDR1 is MNHEY and CDR2 SMNVEV (reference sequence). DNA for the CDR3: TGTGCCAGCAGTTTAACAGGGGGCGCCGGGGCCAACGTCCTGACTTTC. Residues: CASSLTGGAGANVLTF.

The genes are TRBV5-5 and TRBJ2-5; TRBD2 aligns across 13 bases. There are 18 residues in the CDR3. Trimming took 3 bases from V and 3 from J; bases not matched to a gene: 11. Looked up from germline, CDR1 is SGHKS and CDR2 is YYEKEE (reference sequence). CDR3 nucleotides: TGTGCCAGCAGCTCCTTCTTGACTAGCGGGAGGAGGAAAGAGACCCAGTACTTC. This codes for CASSSFLTSGRRKETQYF.

V is TRBV7-2 and J is TRBJ2-1; 8 nucleotides line up with TRBD2. Germline V lookup: CDR1 SGHTA, CDR2 FQGNSA. This CDR3 comprises 15 residues. V was pared by 0 bases and J by 2 bases, with 0 bases of the junction left unmatched. Here the CDR3 DNA reads TGTGCCAGCAGCTTAGCGGGACTAGCCTACAATGAGCAGTTCTTC. Translation: CASSLAGLAYNEQFF.